This T cell receptor beta chain comes out of a study of control samples from healthy donors and cancer patients. This clone occurred once. The CDR3 is 19 amino acids. The germline gives CDR1 SGHAT, CDR2 FQNNGV. The J segment lost 9 bases and the V segment lost 5 bases, leaving 24 bases of the junction unmatched. TCRdb's copy holds only in-frame clones and misses some; the assay was immunoSEQ multiplex PCR. The sample includes tens of thousands of clones, roughly 89% seen only once; the top ten take under 2.5%. The chain combines TRBV11-2 with TRBJ2-7; TRBD2 matches at 11 bases. The source material was PBMCs. This TCR derives from a woman aged 55-70 years with head and neck cancer. As DNA, the CDR3 is TGTGCCAGCAGCCCTCAGGCGTCTAGCGGGAGGCCCTCCAGCGCTGCGCAGTACTTC. Its translation is CASSPQASSGRPSSAAQYF.